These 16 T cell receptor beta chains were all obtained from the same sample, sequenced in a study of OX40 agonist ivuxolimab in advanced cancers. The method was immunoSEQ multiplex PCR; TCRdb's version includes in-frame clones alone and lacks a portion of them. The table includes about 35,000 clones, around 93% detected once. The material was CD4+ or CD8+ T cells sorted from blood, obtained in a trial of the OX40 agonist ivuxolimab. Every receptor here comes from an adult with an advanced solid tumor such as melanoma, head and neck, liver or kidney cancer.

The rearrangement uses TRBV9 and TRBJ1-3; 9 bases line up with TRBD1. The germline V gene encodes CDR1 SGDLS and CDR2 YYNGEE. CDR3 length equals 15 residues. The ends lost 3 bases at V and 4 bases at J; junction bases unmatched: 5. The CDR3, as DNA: TGTGCCAGCAGCGCAGGACAGGGGACCGGAAACACCATATATTTT. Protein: CASSAGQGTGNTIYF.

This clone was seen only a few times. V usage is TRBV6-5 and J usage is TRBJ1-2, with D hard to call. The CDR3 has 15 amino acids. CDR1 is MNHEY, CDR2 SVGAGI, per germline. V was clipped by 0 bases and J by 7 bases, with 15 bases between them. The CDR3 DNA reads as TGTGCCAGCAGTTACTCTTCTCCGGACCGGGGTGGCTACACCTTC. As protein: CASSYSSPDRGGYTF.

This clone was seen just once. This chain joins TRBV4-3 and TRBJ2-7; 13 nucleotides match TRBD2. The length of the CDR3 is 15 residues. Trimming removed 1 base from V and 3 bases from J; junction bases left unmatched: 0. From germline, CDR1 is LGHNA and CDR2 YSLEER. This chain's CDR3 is CASSQGTSGGYEQYF. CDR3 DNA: TGCGCCAGCAGCCAAGGGACTAGCGGGGGCTACGAGCAGTACTTC.

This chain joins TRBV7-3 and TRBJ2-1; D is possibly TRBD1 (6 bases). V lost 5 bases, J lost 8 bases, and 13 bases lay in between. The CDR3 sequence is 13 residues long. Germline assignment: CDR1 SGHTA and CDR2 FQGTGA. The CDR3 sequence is CASSLYRVDEQFF. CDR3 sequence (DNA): TGTGCCAGCAGCCTATACAGGGTCGATGAGCAGTTCTTC.

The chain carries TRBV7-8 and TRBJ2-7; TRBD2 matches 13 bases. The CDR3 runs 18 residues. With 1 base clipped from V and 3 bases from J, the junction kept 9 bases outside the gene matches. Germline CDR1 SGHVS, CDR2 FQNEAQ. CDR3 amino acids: CASSLVDYGLAGVYEQYF. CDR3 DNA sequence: TGTGCCAGCAGCTTAGTAGACTACGGACTAGCGGGAGTCTACGAGCAGTACTTC.

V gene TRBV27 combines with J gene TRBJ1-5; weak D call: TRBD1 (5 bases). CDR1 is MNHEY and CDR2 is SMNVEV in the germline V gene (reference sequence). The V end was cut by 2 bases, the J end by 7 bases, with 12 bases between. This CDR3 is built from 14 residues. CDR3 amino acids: CASSLRGEEQPQHF. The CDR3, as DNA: TGTGCCAGCAGTTTAAGGGGAGAGGAGCAGCCCCAGCATTTT.

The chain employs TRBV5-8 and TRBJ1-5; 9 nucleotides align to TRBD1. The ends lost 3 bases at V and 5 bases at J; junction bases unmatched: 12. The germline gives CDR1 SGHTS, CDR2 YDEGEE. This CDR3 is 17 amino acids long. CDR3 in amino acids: CASSYTLVGQGYQPQHF. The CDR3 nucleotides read TGTGCCAGCAGCTACACTCTAGTCGGACAGGGGTATCAGCCCCAGCATTTT. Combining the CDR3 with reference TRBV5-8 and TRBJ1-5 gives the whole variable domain EAGVTQSPTHLIKTRGQQATLRCSPISGHTSVYWYQQALGLGLQFLLWYDEGEERNRGNFPPRFSGRQFPNYSSELNVNALELEDSALYLCASSYTLVGQGYQPQHFGDGTRLSIL.

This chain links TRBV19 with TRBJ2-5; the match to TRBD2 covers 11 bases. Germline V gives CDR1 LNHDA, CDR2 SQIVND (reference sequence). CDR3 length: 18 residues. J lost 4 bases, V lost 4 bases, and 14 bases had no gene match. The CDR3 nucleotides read TGTGCCAGTAGTACCGGGACTAGCGGCTCCTTCGGGGGAGAGACCCAGTACTTC. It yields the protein CASSTGTSGSFGGETQYF.

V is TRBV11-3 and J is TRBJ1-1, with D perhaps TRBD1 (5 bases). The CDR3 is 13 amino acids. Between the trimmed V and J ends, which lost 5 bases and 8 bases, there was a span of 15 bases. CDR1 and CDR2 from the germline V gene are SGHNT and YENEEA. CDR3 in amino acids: CASSLDGGGEAFF. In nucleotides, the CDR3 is TGTGCCAGCAGCCTGGACGGGGGTGGGGAAGCTTTCTTT.

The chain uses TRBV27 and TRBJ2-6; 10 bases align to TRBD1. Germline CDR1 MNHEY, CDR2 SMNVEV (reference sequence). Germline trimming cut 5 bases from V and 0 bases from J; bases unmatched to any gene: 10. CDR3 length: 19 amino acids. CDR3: CASSTHRQGAISGANVLTF. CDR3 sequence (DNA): TGTGCCAGCAGTACCCATCGACAGGGGGCTATCTCTGGGGCCAACGTCCTGACTTTC.

CDR3: CASSLENDRTYEQYF. CDR3 in DNA: TGTGCCAGCAGCTTAGAGAACGACCGGACCTACGAGCAGTACTTC. This chain connects TRBV7-9 to TRBJ2-7; no clear D. CDR1 is SEHNR and CDR2 is FQNEAQ in the germline V gene (reference sequence). This CDR3 has 15 amino acids. V lost 1 base and J 2 bases, leaving 12 bases between the germline ends.

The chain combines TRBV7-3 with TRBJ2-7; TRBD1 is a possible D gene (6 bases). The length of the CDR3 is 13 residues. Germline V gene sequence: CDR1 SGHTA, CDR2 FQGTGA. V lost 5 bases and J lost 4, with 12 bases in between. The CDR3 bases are TGTGCCAGCAGCGACCACAGGGTTTACGAGCAGTACTTC. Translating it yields CASSDHRVYEQYF. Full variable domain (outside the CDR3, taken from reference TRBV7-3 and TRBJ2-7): GAGVSQTPSNKVTEKGKYVELRCDPISGHTALYWYRQSLGQGPEFLIYFQGTGAADDSGLPNDRFFAVRPEGSVSTLKIQRTERGDSAVYLCASSDHRVYEQYFGPGTRLTVT.

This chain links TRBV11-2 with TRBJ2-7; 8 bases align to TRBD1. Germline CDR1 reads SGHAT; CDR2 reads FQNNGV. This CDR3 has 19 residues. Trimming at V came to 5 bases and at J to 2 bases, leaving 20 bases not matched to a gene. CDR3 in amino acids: CASSPILTWTGLPTYEQYF. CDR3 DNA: TGTGCCAGCAGCCCTATACTAACCTGGACAGGGCTTCCCACCTACGAGCAGTACTTC.

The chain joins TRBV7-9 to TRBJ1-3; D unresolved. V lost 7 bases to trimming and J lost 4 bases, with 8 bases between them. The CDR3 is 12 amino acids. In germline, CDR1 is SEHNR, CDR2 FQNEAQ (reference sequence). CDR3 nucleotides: TGTGCCAGCACCCCGGGCGGAAACACCATATATTTT. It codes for CASTPGGNTIYF.

CDR3 loop: CASSGGGEQYF. DNA for the CDR3: TGTGCCAGCAGTGGGGGAGGAGAGCAGTACTTC. The V call is TRBV5-4, the J call TRBJ2-7; D is perhaps TRBD2 (6 bases). CDR3 size: 11 residues. The germline CDR1 and CDR2 sequences are SGHNT and YYREEE (reference sequence). Trimming left V 5 bases short and J 7 bases short, with 10 bases between.

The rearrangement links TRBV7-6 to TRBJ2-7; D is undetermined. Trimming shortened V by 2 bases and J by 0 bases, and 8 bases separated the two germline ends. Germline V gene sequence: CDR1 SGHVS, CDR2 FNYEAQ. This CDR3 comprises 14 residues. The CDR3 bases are TGTGCCAGCAGCTTAAGTACGGGCTCCTACGAGCAGTACTTC. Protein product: CASSLSTGSYEQYF.